This TCR beta chain is from a study of Ad26.COV2.S vaccination and SARS-CoV-2 variants. Background on the study: Once or twice, 56 days apart, Ad26.COV2.S was delivered intramuscularly.

Germline CDR1 KGHSH, CDR2 LQKENI. V was clipped by 3 bases and J by 1 base, with 8 bases between them. CDR3 size: 14 residues. Sample treatment: some 20 received Ad26.COV2.S at low or high dose, single or two shots; 5 received placebo; per-sample allocation not given. Collection of the samples took place on day 63 after the first injection of vaccine or placebo. An Ad26 vector expressing Wuhan-strain SARS-CoV-2 spike constituted the vaccine. Sequencing was performed with immunoSEQ multiplex PCR; in TCRdb, only in-frame clones are kept and a portion is missing. Here the sample spans a few hundred thousand clones, roughly 87% being singletons. Comment on this clone: Its target is not known.

Study-level results: Those who received vaccine or placebo ended up with similar non-spike TCR breadth. Once vaccination had occurred, spike-specific CD8+ and CD4+ T cell responses reportedly showed substantial breadth.

V usage is TRBV18 and J usage is TRBJ2-3; D possibly corresponds to TRBD2 (5 bases). The input for sequencing was peripheral blood, taken in a trial of Ad26.COV2.S vaccine versus placebo. The TCR comes from a person aged 18 to 59 who received the Ad26.COV2.S COVID-19 vaccine or a placebo. The CDR3 coding sequence is TGTGCCAGCTCACCTTGGGGAGGCACAGATACGCAGTATTTT. Translated, it gives CASSPWGGTDTQYF. The full variable domain, in which reference TRBV18 and TRBJ2-3 provide the parts outside the CDR3, is NAGVMQNPRHLVRRRGQEARLRCSPMKGHSHVYWYRQLPEEGLKFMVYLQKENIIDESGMPKERFSAEFPKEGPSILRIQQVVRGDSAAYFCASSPWGGTDTQYFGPGTRLTVL.